This TCR beta chain emerged from a study of cytomegalovirus exposure and HLA in healthy donors (dated by TCRdb to about 2017). For the wider study: The roughly 700 repertoires of the first cohort and the 110 or so validation repertoires were produced on the same platform, according to a later analysis. To predict cytomegalovirus infection status, the study combined high-throughput TCR immunosequencing, statistical association of individual TCRs with disease status, and machine learning. In addition to the first cohort of 666 subjects, a separate validation cohort of 120 different subjects was used. The study aimed to test whether signatures of past pathogen exposure could be identified by cataloging public T cell receptors. What the work shows at the level of the full study, not this receptor alone: A total of 164 TCR beta chains were listed by the study as associated with cytomegalovirus. A few of the identified cytomegalovirus-associated TCR beta chains were confirmed in vitro to be specific for cytomegalovirus antigens. A later analysis had no HLA typing for the validation cohort, so co-occurrence there was scored across all 120 or so repertoires. The classifier was reported to diagnose cytomegalovirus status with high specificity and sensitivity in both the original and validation cohorts. Subsequent analysis determined that TCRs grouped into clusters in the first cohort also showed a tendency toward co-occurrence across the roughly 120 validation repertoires, and 85% to 95% of cluster scores exceeded 0. The authors suggested that the approach could potentially be generalized to other disease states and immunological phenotypes. Most TCR sequences were observed very rarely across donors, whereas some public TCRs were present in many individuals.

On this clone itself: Which antigen it targets is not known. Base qualities are not at hand, and no much larger clone is one base apart.

Donors formed part of the validation cohort, which comprised 120 subjects and was distinct from the first cohort of fewer than 750 subjects. The CDR3 sequence holds 13 residues, the cysteine and phenylalanine included. Of all the DNA, just the CDR3 is kept, 39 bases in frame from base 1. The CDR1 and CDR2 encoded by the germline V gene (reference sequence) are GTSNPN and SVGIG. V is reduced by 1 base and J by 9 bases, leaving a spacing of 15 bases between them. Receptor amplification or capture employed the immunoSEQ multiplex PCR assay. Processing in the source paper ran as follows. A statistical classification framework was developed to diagnose cytomegalovirus status using the catalog of TCR beta chain sequences. TCRdb re-hosts the immuneACCESS table, in-frame sequences only. Its copies lack some clones; in the studies checked, an unresolved V gene accounts for under half of them, and the cause for the rest is not known. V, J and clone size derive from that table, while D and trimming were established from the DNA sequence. Across this sample there are 120,000 to 150,000 clones, with 85% to 90% seen only once. Of the sample, about 7.9% is held by the ten largest clones.

Source material: PBMCs. The chain is made from TRBV30 and TRBJ2-5, with TRBD2 as a weak D call on 6 bases. The receptor comes from a young woman in good health and CMV-seropositive. The CDR3 here reads CAWSEISGRAQYF. The DNA is TGTGCCTGGAGTGAAATTAGCGGCCGGGCCCAGTACTTC.